This T cell receptor (beta chain) stems from a study of T cells in Graves' hyperthyroidism and ophthalmopathy. This clonotype was found many times. It was RNA transcripts that yielded the amplified TCR beta CDR3 regions. TCR CDR3 underwent first-round RT-PCR with the HTBI primer set. TCRdb processed the multiplex PCR reads anew with MiXCR; each CDR3 protein has one entry. The table lists hundreds of thousands of distinct CDR3 sequences, roughly 14% of them singletons, with about 3.9% in the top ten. CDR3 length equals 15 residues. After removal of 4 bases from V and 6 bases from J, the junction contained 11 bases not matched to a gene. Germline-derived CDR1 and CDR2 are DFQATT and SNEGSKA (reference sequence).

Specimen: blood. The chain carries TRBV20-1 and TRBJ1-5, with TRBD1 matching 8 bases. This receptor was identified in a woman in her thirties or forties with Graves' ophthalmopathy. The CDR3 loop is CSAIWTGQEGQPQHF. CDR3 in DNA: TGCAGTGCTATCTGGACAGGGCAGGAGGGTCAGCCCCAGCATTTT.